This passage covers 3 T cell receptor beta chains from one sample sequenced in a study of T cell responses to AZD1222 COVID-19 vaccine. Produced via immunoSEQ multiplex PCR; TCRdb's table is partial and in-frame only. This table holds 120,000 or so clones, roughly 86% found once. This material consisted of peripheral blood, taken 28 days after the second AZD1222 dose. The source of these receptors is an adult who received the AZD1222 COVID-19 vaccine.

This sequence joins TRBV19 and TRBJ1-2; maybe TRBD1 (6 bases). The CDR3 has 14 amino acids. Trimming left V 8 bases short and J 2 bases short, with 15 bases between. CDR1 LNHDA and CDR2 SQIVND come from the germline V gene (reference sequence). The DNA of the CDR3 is TGTGCCAGTTGTGCGGGACATACCAACTATGGCTACACCTTC. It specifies CASCAGHTNYGYTF.

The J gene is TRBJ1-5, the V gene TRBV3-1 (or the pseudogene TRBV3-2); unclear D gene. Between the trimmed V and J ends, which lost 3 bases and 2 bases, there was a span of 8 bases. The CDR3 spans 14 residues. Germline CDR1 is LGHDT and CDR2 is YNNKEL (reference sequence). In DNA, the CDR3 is TGTGCCAGCAGCCAGGAGGTTGGCAATCAGCCCCAGCATTTT. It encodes CASSQEVGNQPQHF.

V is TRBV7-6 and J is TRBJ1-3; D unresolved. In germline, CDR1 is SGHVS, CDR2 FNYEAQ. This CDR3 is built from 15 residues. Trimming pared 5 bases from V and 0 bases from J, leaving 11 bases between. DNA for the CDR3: TGTGCCAGCAGCCCAGCCGGTGGCTCTGGAAACACCATATATTTT. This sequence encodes CASSPAGGSGNTIYF. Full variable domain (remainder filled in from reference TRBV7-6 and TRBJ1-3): GAGVSQSPRYKVTKRGQDVALRCDPISGHVSLYWYRQALGQGPEFLTYFNYEAQQDKSGLPNDRFSAERPEGSISTLTIQRTEQRDSAMYRCASSPAGGSGNTIYFGEGSWLTVV.